Ten or more counts support the clone carrying this TCR beta chain. The data are from a study of CD8 T cells in ankylosing spondylitis. TCRdb fed the 5' RACE reads into MiXCR, producing one record per CDR3 protein. Found here are roughly 38,000 distinct CDR3 sequences, approximately 3% of them singletons; the top ten hold 2.5% to 3%. The CDR3 runs to 15 residues. V lost 1 base and J lost 0, with 8 bases in between. Germline loops: CDR1 SGDLS, CDR2 YYNGEE. Sequenced: blood, either unsorted or a sorted T cell fraction (not recorded which). This chain joins TRBV9 and TRBJ2-1; D not resolved. This clonotype was sampled from a male donor with ankylosing spondylitis or in good health (not recorded which). CDR3 region: CASSVRLSSYNEQFF. CDR3 in DNA: TGTGCCAGCAGCGTAAGACTTAGCTCCTACAATGAGCAGTTCTTC.